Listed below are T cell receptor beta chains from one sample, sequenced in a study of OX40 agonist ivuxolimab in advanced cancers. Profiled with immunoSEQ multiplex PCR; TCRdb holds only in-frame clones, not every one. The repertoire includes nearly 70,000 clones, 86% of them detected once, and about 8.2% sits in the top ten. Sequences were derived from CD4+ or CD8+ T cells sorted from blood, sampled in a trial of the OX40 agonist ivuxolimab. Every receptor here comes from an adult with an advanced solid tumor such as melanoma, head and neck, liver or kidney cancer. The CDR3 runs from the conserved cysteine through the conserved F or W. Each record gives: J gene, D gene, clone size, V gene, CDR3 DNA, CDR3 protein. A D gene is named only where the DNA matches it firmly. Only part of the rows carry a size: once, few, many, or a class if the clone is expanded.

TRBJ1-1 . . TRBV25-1 TGTGCCAGCAGAGACAGGTTCGGGACTGAAGCTTTCTTT CASRDRFGTEAFF
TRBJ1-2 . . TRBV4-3 TGCGCCAGCAGCCAAGATATGGGGGGGAGCTATGGCTACACCTTC CASSQDMGGSYGYTF
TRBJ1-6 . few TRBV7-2 TGTGCCAGCAGCTTAGCGGGTTATAATTCACCCCTCCACTTT CASSLAGYNSPLHF
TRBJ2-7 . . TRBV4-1 TGCGCCAGCAGCCCTGGACAGCCCGTCGGGCCCCAGTACTTC CASSPGQPVGPQYF
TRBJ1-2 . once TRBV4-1 TGCGCCAGCAGCCAAGTCCGAACCGACACCAACTATGGCTACACCTTC CASSQVRTDTNYGYTF
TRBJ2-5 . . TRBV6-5 TGTGCCAGCAGTCGCGGGGAGACCCAGTACTTC CASSRGETQYF
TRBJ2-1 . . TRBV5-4 TGTGCCAGCAGCTCCACAGGGGACTTCTACAATGAGCAGTTCTTC CASSSTGDFYNEQFF
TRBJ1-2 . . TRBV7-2 TGTGCCAGCAGCTTAATCTTCGGCGAGGGCCATGGCTACACCTTC CASSLIFGEGHGYTF
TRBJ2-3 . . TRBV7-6 TGTGCCAGCAGTCCGAGGGGCGATGCCCCGGATACGCAGTATTTT CASSPRGDAPDTQYF
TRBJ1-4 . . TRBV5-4 TGTGCCAGCAGCTTGAGCCTACGAGGGGAAAAACTGTTTTTT CASSLSLRGEKLFF
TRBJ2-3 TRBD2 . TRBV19 TGTGCCAGTAGTTGGGGAGGGGACACAGATACGCAGTATTTT CASSWGGDTDTQYF
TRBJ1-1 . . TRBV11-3 TGTGCCAGCAGCTTAGTTCGGGGAACTGAAGCTTTCTTT CASSLVRGTEAFF
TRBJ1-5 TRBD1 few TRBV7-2 TGTGCCAGCAGCTTAGTATCGGGGACAGGGAATCAGCCCCAGCATTTT CASSLVSGTGNQPQHF
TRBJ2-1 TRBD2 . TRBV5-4 TGTGCCAGCAGCCCCCCCGGGACTAGCGGGTGGGATGAGCAGTTCTTC CASSPPGTSGWDEQFF
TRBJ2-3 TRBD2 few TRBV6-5 TGTGCCAGCAGGATAGCGGGGGCCACAGATACGCAGTATTTT CASRIAGATDTQYF
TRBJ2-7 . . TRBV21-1 TGTGCCAGCAGGGAGCACAGGGGCGACGAGCAGTACTTC CASREHRGDEQYF
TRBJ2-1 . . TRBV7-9 TGTGCCAGCAGCTTAGGGGGCGAGCAGTTCTTC CASSLGGEQFF
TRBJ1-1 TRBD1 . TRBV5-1 TGCGCCAGCAGCCTCGGACAGGTGGCTGAAGCTTTCTTT CASSLGQVAEAFF
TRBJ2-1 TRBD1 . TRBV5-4 TGTGCCAGCAGCCGGGACAGGGGGCCTTACAATGAGCAGTTCTTC CASSRDRGPYNEQFF
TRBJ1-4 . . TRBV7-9 TGTGCCAGCAGCTTATCAGGGACTAATGAAAAACTGTTTTTT CASSLSGTNEKLFF
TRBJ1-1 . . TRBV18 TGTGCCAGCTCACCACCGGGCGTTCTAGCTTTCTTT CASSPPGVLAFF
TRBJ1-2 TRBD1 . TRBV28 TGTGCCAGCGGCCGGGACAGGGCTTATGGCTACACCTTC CASGRDRAYGYTF
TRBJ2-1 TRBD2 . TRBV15 TGTGCCACCAGCAGAGGGGGACTAGCGGGTACCAATGAGCAGTTCTTC CATSRGGLAGTNEQFF
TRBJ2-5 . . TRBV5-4 TGTGCCAGCAGCCCAAATGAGGGGAGACAAGAGACCCAGTACTTC CASSPNEGRQETQYF
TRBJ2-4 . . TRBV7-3 TGTGCCAGCAGCTTCGGACCTACGACGGCCAAAAACATTCAGTACTTC CASSFGPTTAKNIQYF
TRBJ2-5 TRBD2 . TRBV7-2 TGTGCCAGCAGCCTGCGACTAGCGGGGGGTCGGCAGACCCAGTACTTC CASSLRLAGGRQTQYF
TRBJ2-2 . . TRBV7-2 TGTGCCAGCAGCTTAAGGGGGTTGAACACCGGGGAGCTGTTTTTT CASSLRGLNTGELFF